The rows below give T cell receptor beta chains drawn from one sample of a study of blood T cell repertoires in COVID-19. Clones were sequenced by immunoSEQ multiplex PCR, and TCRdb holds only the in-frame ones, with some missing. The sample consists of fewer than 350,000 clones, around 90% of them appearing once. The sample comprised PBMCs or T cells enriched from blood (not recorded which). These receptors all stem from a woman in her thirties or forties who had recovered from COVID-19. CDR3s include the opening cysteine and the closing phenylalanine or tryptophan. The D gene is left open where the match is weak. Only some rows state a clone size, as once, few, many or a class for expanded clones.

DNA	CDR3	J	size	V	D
TGCGCCAGCAGCTTGCTAGCGGGAGCCTCCTACGAGCAGTACTTC	CASSLLAGASYEQYF	TRBJ2-7	NA	TRBV5-1	TRBD2
TGCGCCAGCAGCTTATCTAGCGGGAGTAAGTTCTTC	CASSLSSGSKFF	TRBJ2-1	NA	TRBV5-1	TRBD2
TGCGCCAGCAGCGCGACAGGGGGCTTTGGCTACACCTTC	CASSATGGFGYTF	TRBJ1-2	NA	TRBV5-1	TRBD1
TGCTGTGCTAGTGGGGGACTAGCGGGAGGGGGCACAGATACGCAGTATTTT	CCASGGLAGGGTDTQYF	TRBJ2-3	NA	TRBV20-1	TRBD2
TGTGCCAGCAGCCAAAACGCGGGGACAGTCGGAAATGGCTACACCTTC	CASSQNAGTVGNGYTF	TRBJ1-2	NA	TRBV7-2	TRBD1
TGTGCCAGCAGCCAAGAACAGCACTCGGTTGAAGCTTTCTTT	CASSQEQHSVEAFF	TRBJ1-1	NA	TRBV3-1/TRBV3-2	NA
TGTGCCAGCAGTCGGGCCTACAATGAGCAGTTCTTC	CASSRAYNEQFF	TRBJ2-1	once	TRBV11-2	NA
TGTGCCAGCAGCCCCGGTTCAGGGTACGGGCAGTACTTC	CASSPGSGYGQYF	TRBJ2-7	NA	TRBV28	NA
TGCGCCAGCAGCTTGACAGTGGGAGCTTACGAGCAGTACTTC	CASSLTVGAYEQYF	TRBJ2-7	NA	TRBV5-1	NA
TGTGCCAGCTCGCCTACTAGCGGAGTTTACAATGAGCAGTTCTTC	CASSPTSGVYNEQFF	TRBJ2-1	once	TRBV18	TRBD2
TGTGCCAGTAGTAGACAGGGAAGCAATCAGCCCCAGCATTTT	CASSRQGSNQPQHF	TRBJ1-5	NA	TRBV19	TRBD1
TGTGCCAGCAGCTTAGTGGGGGCAGGACGCACAGATACGCAGTATTTT	CASSLVGAGRTDTQYF	TRBJ2-3	NA	TRBV7-6	NA
TGTGCCAGCAGTTCCAGTGACAGGGTTCACGAGCAGTACTTC	CASSSSDRVHEQYF	TRBJ2-7	NA	TRBV27	TRBD1
TGTGCCAGCTCACCCGGACAGGGGGCGCGTGAGACCCAGTACTTC	CASSPGQGARETQYF	TRBJ2-5	NA	TRBV18	TRBD1
TGTGCCAGCAGTTCCTACGGGGATCAGCCCCAGCATTTT	CASSSYGDQPQHF	TRBJ1-5	NA	TRBV2	NA
TGTGCCAGCAGTTTCCCGACGGGGATTAATGAAAAACTGTTTTTT	CASSFPTGINEKLFF	TRBJ1-4	NA	TRBV28	NA
TGTGCCAGCAGCAGAGGGGACAGCAGCAATCAGCCCCAGCATTTT	CASSRGDSSNQPQHF	TRBJ1-5	NA	TRBV21-1	NA
TGCGCCAGCAGCCAAGGGGACATCCCCGATGAAAAACTGTTTTTT	CASSQGDIPDEKLFF	TRBJ1-4	NA	TRBV5-1	NA
TGTGCCAGTCAGCGGGAGGCGAACACCGGGGAGCTGTTTTTT	CASQREANTGELFF	TRBJ2-2	NA	TRBV7-8	TRBD2
TGTGCCAGCAGTCCCGCCCGGGGGAGCAATCAGCCCCAGCATTTT	CASSPARGSNQPQHF	TRBJ1-5	NA	TRBV27	NA
TGTGCCAGCAGCCTATGGGCAGTTAATTCACCCCTCCACTTT	CASSLWAVNSPLHF	TRBJ1-6	NA	TRBV7-8	NA
TGTGCCAGCAGCTTCGGGGAAGACTATGGCTACACCTTC	CASSFGEDYGYTF	TRBJ1-2	few	TRBV7-8	NA
TGTGCCAGCAGTTTACTGAATGAGCAGTTCTTC	CASSLLNEQFF	TRBJ2-1	NA	TRBV12-3/TRBV12-4	NA
TGCGCCAGCAGCCACTCGGGGGGGATGGACACAGATACGCAGTATTTT	CASSHSGGMDTDTQYF	TRBJ2-3	NA	TRBV4-3	TRBD2
TGCGCCAGCAGCGTACCCCGGGACAACATGAACACTGAAGCTTTCTTT	CASSVPRDNMNTEAFF	TRBJ1-1	NA	TRBV4-1	NA
TGTGCCAGCAGTTCGGGGGGCGGACGGGGGCAGAACACTGAAGCTTTCTTT	CASSSGGGRGQNTEAFF	TRBJ1-1	NA	TRBV27	NA
TGTGCCAGCAGTCCCGGGGGGACAGGGAGCCCCCCAGAGACCCAGTACTTC	CASSPGGTGSPPETQYF	TRBJ2-5	NA	TRBV6-6	TRBD1
TGTGCCGCCCAAGGGGGGAGCGGGGGAGACAATGAGCAGTTCTTC	CAAQGGSGGDNEQFF	TRBJ2-1	NA	TRBV6-5	TRBD2
TGTGCCAGCGCCGGGGGAGCAACTAATGAAAAACTGTTTTTT	CASAGGATNEKLFF	TRBJ1-4	NA	TRBV28	NA
TGTGCCAGTAGAACAGAGAATCAGCCCCAGCATTTT	CASRTENQPQHF	TRBJ1-5	NA	TRBV19	NA
TGCGCCAGCAGCTGGGACTTCCGTGGCTACACCTTC	CASSWDFRGYTF	TRBJ1-2	once	TRBV5-1	NA
TGTGCCACCAGCACAGGGATCGGGCAGCCCCAGCATTTT	CATSTGIGQPQHF	TRBJ1-5	NA	TRBV15	NA
TGTGCCAGCAGCTTGGCAGGGGCCAATTCACCCCTCCACTTT	CASSLAGANSPLHF	TRBJ1-6	once	TRBV5-5	NA
TGTGCCAGCGGAGGGGGAGGGAATCAGCCCCAGCATTTT	CASGGGGNQPQHF	TRBJ1-5	few	TRBV28	NA
TGTGCCTGGATTCCTACAGGGGGCTACGAGCAGTACTTC	CAWIPTGGYEQYF	TRBJ2-7	NA	TRBV30	TRBD1
TGCAGCGTTAACCCCGGGACTTTGGGGGAGACCCAGTACTTC	CSVNPGTLGETQYF	TRBJ2-5	NA	TRBV29-1	NA
TGTGCCAGCAGCCCCCTGGCAGGGGAAGTCAACACCATATATTTT	CASSPLAGEVNTIYF	TRBJ1-3	NA	TRBV2	NA
TGTGCCAGCAGTGCTGGGACAGGGGATGAAAAACTGTTTTTT	CASSAGTGDEKLFF	TRBJ1-4	NA	TRBV2	TRBD1
TGTGCCAGCAGTGAAGCCACGGCGGGGGACGAGCAGTACTTC	CASSEATAGDEQYF	TRBJ2-7	NA	TRBV6-1	TRBD2
TGTGCCAGCAGCCCCGCACCTACAGGGACCTATGGCTACACCTTC	CASSPAPTGTYGYTF	TRBJ1-2	NA	TRBV28	NA
TGTGCCAGCTCACGCCGTCCGGGACAGGGGGCCTACGAGCAGTACTTC	CASSRRPGQGAYEQYF	TRBJ2-7	NA	TRBV18	TRBD1